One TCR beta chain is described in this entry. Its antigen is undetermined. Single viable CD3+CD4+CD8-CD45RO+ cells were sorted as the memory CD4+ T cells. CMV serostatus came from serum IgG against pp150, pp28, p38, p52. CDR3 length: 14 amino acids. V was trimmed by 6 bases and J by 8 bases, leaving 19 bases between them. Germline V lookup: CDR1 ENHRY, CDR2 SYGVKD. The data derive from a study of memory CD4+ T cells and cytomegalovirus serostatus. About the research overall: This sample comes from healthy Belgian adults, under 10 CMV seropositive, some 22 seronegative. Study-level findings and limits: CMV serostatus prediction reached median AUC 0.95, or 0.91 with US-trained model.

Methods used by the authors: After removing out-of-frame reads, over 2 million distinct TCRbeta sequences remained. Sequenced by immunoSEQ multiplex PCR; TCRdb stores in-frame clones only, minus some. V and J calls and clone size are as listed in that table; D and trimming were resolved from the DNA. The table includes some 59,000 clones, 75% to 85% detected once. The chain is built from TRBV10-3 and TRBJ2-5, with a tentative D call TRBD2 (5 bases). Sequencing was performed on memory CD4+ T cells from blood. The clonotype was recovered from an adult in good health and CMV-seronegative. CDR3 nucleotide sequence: TGTGCCATCAGGGACCGGGCCAGCGGCCAAACCCAGTACTTC. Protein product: CAIRDRASGQTQYF.